The next 24 T cell receptor beta chains were all read from a single sample in a study of blood T cell repertoires in COVID-19 (dated by TCRdb to 2019 to 2021). Library construction relied on the immunoSEQ multiplex PCR assay. TCRdb provides this immuneACCESS table in a form limited to in-frame rearrangements. Some clones are lacking; in checked studies, under half of them reflect an unresolved V gene, and why the rest are absent is not known. Here the sample has some 320,000 clones; 90% occur a single time. Roughly 2.6% of the sample rests with the top ten. Sequences were obtained from PBMCs or T cells enriched from blood (not recorded which). All receptors derive from a man aged 55 to 70 who had recovered from COVID-19.

Concerning this clone: An end of the junction does not agree with germline; a read error may underlie this. The chain has TRBV5-6 and TRBJ2-5, with 9 bases identical to TRBD1. Germline lookup yields CDR1 SGHDT and CDR2 YYEEEE. The CDR3 runs 15 residues. CDR3 nucleotide sequence: TGTGCCAGCAGTTTGGGACAGGGTTTCCAAGAGACCCAGTACTTC. This sequence encodes CASSLGQGFQETQYF.

This chain's CDR3 is CASSKYHRGVYNEQFF. In DNA, the CDR3 is TGTGCCAGCAGCAAATATCACAGGGGGGTCTACAATGAGCAGTTCTTC. The rearrangement links TRBV21-1 to TRBJ2-1; TRBD1, the D gene given by the table, was not confirmed from the DNA. TRBV21-1 represents a pseudogene. The CDR3 spans 16 residues.

The chain couples TRBV6-2 or TRBV6-3 to TRBJ2-1; possible D gene TRBD1, 6 bases. The CDR3 runs 12 residues. Germline V lookup: CDR1 MNHEY, CDR2 SVGEGT. With 5 bases removed from V and 10 bases from J, the gap between germline ends came to 12 bases. The CDR3 coding sequence is TGTGCCAGCAGTAAAGCTAGGGGGGAGCAGTTCTTC. Amino acid sequence: CASSKARGEQFF.

This clone has only one observation. V is TRBV12-5 and J is TRBJ2-1, with no clear D. The CDR3 covers 15 residues. V shed 0 bases and J shed 0 bases, with 6 bases lying between them. Germline lookup yields CDR1 LGHNT and CDR2 FRNRAP. The CDR3 region is CASGLVESSYNEQFF. CDR3 DNA sequence: TGTGCTAGTGGTTTGGTCGAGAGCTCCTACAATGAGCAGTTCTTC.

This clone was observed once. The chain carries TRBV28 and TRBJ1-2; 8 nucleotides match TRBD1. The CDR3 runs to 16 residues. V was clipped by 6 bases and J by 4 bases; unmatched bases: 13. In germline, CDR1 is MDHEN, CDR2 SYDVKM. The DNA for the CDR3 is TGTGCCAGCAGGGCTAAACAGGGGGTTTCGTTCTATGGCTACACCTTC. Its protein product is CASRAKQGVSFYGYTF.

This clone was detected only once. This rearrangement joins TRBV4-1 to TRBJ1-2, with TRBD1 as a possible D gene (6 bases). The ends were cut back, 3 bases at V and 6 bases at J, with 8 bases in the middle. The CDR3 contains 12 residues. From germline, CDR1 is MGHRA and CDR2 YSYEKL. This chain's CDR3 is CASSHGQNGYTF. CDR3 DNA sequence: TGCGCCAGCAGCCACGGACAGAATGGCTACACCTTC.

CDR3 nucleotide sequence: TGCAGCGTCGGAGGTCGTGGAGAGACCCAGTACTTC. As protein: CSVGGRGETQYF. V and J are TRBV29-1 and TRBJ2-5; D possibly corresponds to TRBD2 (5 bases). V lost 6 bases and J 4 bases, leaving 12 bases between the germline ends. Germline V gene data show CDR1 as SQVTM and CDR2 as ANQGSEA. The CDR3 is 12 residues long.

This chain links TRBV6-1 with TRBJ2-7; unclear D gene. V gave up 2 bases and J gave up 0 bases, with 11 bases separating them. Germline lookup yields CDR1 MNHNS and CDR2 SASEGT. The CDR3 extends over 15 amino acids. For the CDR3, the DNA is TGTGCCAGCAGTGAATTGGCACAAAGCTCCTACGAGCAGTACTTC. It translates to CASSELAQSSYEQYF.

The chain couples TRBV29-1 to TRBJ1-5; possibly TRBD1 for D (5 bases). Germline CDR1 SQVTM, CDR2 ANQGSEA. This CDR3 has 13 amino acids. V lost 4 bases and J 5 bases, leaving 12 bases between the germline ends. CDR3 nucleotides: TGCAGCGTTGTGGGGGGGTGGGATCAGCCCCAGCATTTT. Protein product: CSVVGGWDQPQHF.

The V and J genes are TRBV27 and TRBJ2-3; TRBD2 agrees at 11 bases. With V trimmed by 2 bases and J by 4 bases, 2 bases remained unmatched. Germline CDR1 is MNHEY and CDR2 is SMNVEV (reference sequence). CDR3 length equals 15 residues. This chain's CDR3 is CASSLPSGGSDTQYF. The CDR3 DNA reads as TGTGCCAGCAGTTTACCTAGCGGGGGGTCAGATACGCAGTATTTT.

The chain joins TRBV20-1 to TRBJ1-5, with 7 bases fitting TRBD1. The V segment lost 3 bases and the J segment 7 bases; nucleotides outside the gene matches: 6. Looked up from germline, CDR1 is DFQATT and CDR2 is SNEGSKA (reference sequence). The CDR3 has 13 amino acids. CDR3 DNA sequence: TGCAGTGCTAGTACAGGGGCGGACCAGCCCCAGCATTTT. It specifies CSASTGADQPQHF.

J is TRBJ2-5 and V is TRBV2, with D hard to call. V was shortened by 1 base and J by 5 bases, with 14 bases between the two germline ends. This CDR3 comprises 15 residues. The germline V gene has CDR1 SNHLY and CDR2 FYNNEI. CDR3 in amino acids: CASSEGAQRWETQYF. The CDR3 bases are TGTGCCAGCAGTGAAGGGGCCCAAAGGTGGGAGACCCAGTACTTC.

The chain links TRBV5-1 to TRBJ1-1; maybe TRBD1 (5 bases). The length of the CDR3 is 14 residues. V lost 4 bases and J lost 1, with 11 bases in between. Looked up from germline, CDR1 is SGHRS and CDR2 is YFSETQ. The CDR3 DNA is TGCGCCAGCAGCCTAGGACACGGGAACACTGAAGCTTTCTTT. The encoded protein is CASSLGHGNTEAFF.

J is TRBJ2-1 and V is TRBV19, with 7 bases matching TRBD2. There are 18 residues in the CDR3. Trimming cost V 3 bases and J 3 bases; bases outside gene matches: 14. Germline V gene data show CDR1 as LNHDA and CDR2 as SQIVND (reference sequence). CDR3 sequence (DNA): TGTGCCAGTAGTATTCCCTTCGCCGGCGGGAGCTTCTACAATGAGCAGTTCTTC. Translation: CASSIPFAGGSFYNEQFF.

This sequence joins TRBV6-1 and TRBJ2-7, with 7 bases lining up with TRBD1. Trimming at V came to 4 bases and at J to 4 bases, leaving 13 bases not matched to a gene. CDR1 and CDR2 (germline): MNHNS, SASEGT. This CDR3 has 16 amino acids. CDR3 sequence: CASSGTTGNGHYEQYF. CDR3 nucleotides: TGTGCCAGCAGTGGTACGACAGGGAACGGCCATTACGAGCAGTACTTC.

The chain has TRBV25-1 and TRBJ1-2, with 11 bases aligning to TRBD1. This CDR3 region has 12 residues. Germline CDR1 MGHDK, CDR2 SYGVNS. V shed 6 bases, J shed 13 bases, and the junction held 7 bases outside the gene matches. The CDR3 nucleotides are TGTGCCAGCAGATCCGGACAGGGGGCAGGCACCTTC. Protein: CASRSGQGAGTF.

The chain employs TRBV9 and TRBJ2-7, with TRBD2 identical over 9 bases. J gave up 6 bases and V 4 bases, and 8 bases lay outside the gene matches. Germline lookup yields CDR1 SGDLS and CDR2 YYNGEE. The CDR3 has 14 amino acids. The CDR3 region is CASSSVLAGPEQYF. The CDR3 DNA sequence: TGTGCCAGCAGCTCTGTTCTAGCGGGGCCCGAGCAGTACTTC.

The sample holds a few counts of this clone. The chain combines TRBV12-5 with TRBJ1-1; 7 positions agree with TRBD1. This CDR3 contains 16 residues. The germline CDR1 and CDR2 sequences are LGHNT and FRNRAP. Trimming took 5 bases from V and 1 from J; bases not matched to a gene: 10. This CDR3 is CASGPPRGGENTEAFF. CDR3 nucleotides: TGTGCTAGTGGTCCCCCAAGAGGGGGCGAGAACACTGAAGCTTTCTTT. The full variable domain, with the rest looked up from reference TRBV12-5 and TRBJ1-1, is DARVTQTPRHKVTEMGQEVTMRCQPILGHNTVFWYRQTMMQGLELLAYFRNRAPLDDSGMPKDRFSAEMPDATLATLKIQPSEPRDSAVYFCASGPPRGGENTEAFFGQGTRLTVV.

The sample holds one count of this clone. The V gene is TRBV11-3, the J gene TRBJ1-2, with D unresolved. Trimming took off 4 bases at V and 7 bases at J, with 13 bases between the two ends. There are 13 residues in the CDR3. Germline V gene sequence: CDR1 SGHNT, CDR2 YENEEA. The CDR3 here is CASSSGVRFGYTF. The CDR3 coding sequence is TGTGCCAGCAGCTCCGGGGTGCGGTTTGGCTACACCTTC.

The genes are TRBV11-3 and TRBJ2-3; 7 nucleotides agree with TRBD2. Losses at the gene ends were 10 bases for V and 2 bases for J; bases not matched to a gene: 6. CDR1 SGHNT and CDR2 YENEEA come from the germline V gene. This CDR3 has 13 amino acids. CDR3 sequence (DNA): TGTGCCATTCGGGGGGATCTCACAGATACGCAGTATTTT. Residues: CAIRGDLTDTQYF.

This sequence joins TRBV5-4 and TRBJ2-5, with D maybe TRBD2 (6 bases). The CDR3 totals 18 residues. The ends were cut back, 0 bases at V and 2 bases at J, with 20 bases in the middle. CDR1 is SGHNT and CDR2 is YYREEE in the germline V gene (reference sequence). CDR3 bases: TGTGCCAGCAGCTTGGAGGTAGTATGGAGGGGTAATCAAGAGACCCAGTACTTC. It yields the protein CASSLEVVWRGNQETQYF.

This chain joins TRBV11-3 and TRBJ2-7; 12 positions match TRBD2. Trimming removed 3 bases from V and 0 bases from J; junction bases left unmatched: 6. This CDR3 spans 17 amino acids. Germline V lookup: CDR1 SGHNT, CDR2 YENEEA. The CDR3 bases are TGTGCCAGCAGCTTGGGACTAGCGGGCGCGAGCTCCTACGAGCAGTACTTC. This encodes CASSLGLAGASSYEQYF.

V usage is TRBV5-1 and J usage is TRBJ2-1; D call uncertain. CDR1 and CDR2 from the germline V gene are SGHRS and YFSETQ. The CDR3 extends over 17 amino acids. Trimming took off 0 bases at V and 6 bases at J, with 19 bases between the two ends. In DNA, the CDR3 is TGCGCCAGCAGCTTGGCCTATTTAGTGGTACGGAGCAATGAGCAGTTCTTC. This codes for CASSLAYLVVRSNEQFF.

V gene TRBV6-5 combines with J gene TRBJ2-1; weak D call: TRBD1 (6 bases). V lost 5 bases and J 7 bases, leaving 15 bases between the germline ends. The CDR3 loop spans 14 amino acids. Looked up from germline, CDR1 is MNHEY and CDR2 is SVGAGI. The CDR3 region is CASSPWGHLNEQFF. The CDR3 region has the DNA TGTGCCAGCAGTCCCTGGGGGCACTTAAATGAGCAGTTCTTC.